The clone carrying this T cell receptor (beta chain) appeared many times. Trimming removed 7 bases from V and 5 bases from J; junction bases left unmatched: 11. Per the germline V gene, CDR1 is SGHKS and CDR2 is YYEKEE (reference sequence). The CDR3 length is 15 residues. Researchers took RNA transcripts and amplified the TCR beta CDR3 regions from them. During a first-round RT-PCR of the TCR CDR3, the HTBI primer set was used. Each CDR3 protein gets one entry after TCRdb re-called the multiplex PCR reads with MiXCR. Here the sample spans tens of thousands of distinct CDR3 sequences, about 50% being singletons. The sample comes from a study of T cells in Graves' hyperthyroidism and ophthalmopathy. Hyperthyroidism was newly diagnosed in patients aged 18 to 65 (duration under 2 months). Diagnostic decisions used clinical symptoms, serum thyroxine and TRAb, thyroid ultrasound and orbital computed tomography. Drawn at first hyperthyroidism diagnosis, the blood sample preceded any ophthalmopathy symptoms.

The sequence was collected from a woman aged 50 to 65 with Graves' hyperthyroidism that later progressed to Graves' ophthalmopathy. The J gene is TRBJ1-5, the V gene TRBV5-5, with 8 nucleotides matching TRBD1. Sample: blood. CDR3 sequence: CASRWTGNTDQPQHF. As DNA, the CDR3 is TGTGCCAGCCGGTGGACAGGGAATACCGATCAGCCCCAGCATTTT.